The rows below give T cell receptor beta chains drawn from one sample of a study of cytomegalovirus exposure and HLA in healthy donors. TCRdb's copy holds only in-frame clones and misses some; the assay was immunoSEQ multiplex PCR. Recorded for this sample: 55,000 to 65,000 clones. The material sequenced was PBMCs. These TCRs come from a woman aged 18-29 years in good health and CMV-seronegative. Both conserved end residues are part of each CDR3. Fields, in order: D gene, V gene, J gene, CDR3 protein, CDR3 DNA. D genes are given only for firm matches.

d_gene: -; v_gene: TRBV30; j_gene: TRBJ1-2; CDR3aa: CAWSGTRANGYTF; CDR3nt: TGTGCCTGGAGTGGGACAAGGGCTAATGGCTACACCTTC
d_gene: -; v_gene: TRBV2; j_gene: TRBJ2-7; CDR3aa: CASYRTEGDEQYF; CDR3nt: TGTGCCAGCTATCGGACAGAGGGGGACGAGCAGTACTTC
d_gene: TRBD2; v_gene: TRBV5-1; j_gene: TRBJ2-7; CDR3aa: CASSLGTSGGATSYEQYF; CDR3nt: TGCGCCAGCAGCTTAGGGACTAGCGGGGGGGCTACCTCCTACGAGCAGTACTTC
d_gene: -; v_gene: TRBV6-1; j_gene: TRBJ1-5; CDR3aa: CASSELVQPQHF; CDR3nt: TGTGCCAGCAGTGAATTAGTTCAGCCCCAGCATTTT
d_gene: TRBD1; v_gene: TRBV6-1; j_gene: TRBJ1-6; CDR3aa: CASSRDRGSYSPLHF; CDR3nt: TGTGCCAGCAGCAGGGACAGGGGTTCATATTCACCCCTCCACTTT
d_gene: -; v_gene: TRBV13; j_gene: TRBJ2-5; CDR3aa: CASSLGTRGETQYF; CDR3nt: TGTGCCAGCAGCTTAGGCACCCGAGGGGAGACCCAGTACTTC
d_gene: -; v_gene: TRBV5-6; j_gene: TRBJ2-3; CDR3aa: CASSLGVSTDTQYF; CDR3nt: TGTGCCAGCAGCTTGGGCGTTAGCACAGATACGCAGTATTTT
d_gene: -; v_gene: TRBV6-1; j_gene: TRBJ1-5; CDR3aa: CASSPGLRGNQPQHF; CDR3nt: TGTGCCAGCAGCCCCGGGTTGCGGGGCAATCAGCCCCAGCATTTT
d_gene: -; v_gene: TRBV18; j_gene: TRBJ2-2; CDR3aa: CASSPGTLNTGELFF; CDR3nt: TGTGCCAGCTCGCCCGGGACATTGAACACCGGGGAGCTGTTTTTT
d_gene: TRBD1; v_gene: TRBV11-2; j_gene: TRBJ2-7; CDR3aa: CASSSIIQGAFASYEQYF; CDR3nt: TGTGCCAGCAGCTCCATAATACAGGGGGCGTTTGCATCCTACGAGCAGTACTTC
d_gene: -; v_gene: TRBV9; j_gene: TRBJ2-3; CDR3aa: CASSGWKGSTDTQYF; CDR3nt: TGTGCCAGCAGCGGGTGGAAGGGGAGCACAGATACGCAGTATTTT
d_gene: -; v_gene: TRBV2; j_gene: TRBJ2-7; CDR3aa: CASSESGYEQYF; CDR3nt: TGTGCCAGCAGTGAATCCGGCTACGAGCAGTACTTC
d_gene: -; v_gene: TRBV6-5; j_gene: TRBJ2-7; CDR3aa: CASSRGPSYEQYF; CDR3nt: TGTGCCAGCTCCAGGGGCCCTAGTTACGAGCAGTACTTC
d_gene: -; v_gene: TRBV27; j_gene: TRBJ2-5; CDR3aa: CASSLNREETQYF; CDR3nt: TGTGCCAGCAGTTTGAACAGGGAAGAGACCCAGTACTTC
d_gene: TRBD1; v_gene: TRBV7-9; j_gene: TRBJ2-5; CDR3aa: CASSLYRGRGETQYF; CDR3nt: TGTGCCAGCAGCCTTTACAGGGGGCGAGGGGAGACCCAGTACTTC
d_gene: -; v_gene: TRBV5-4; j_gene: TRBJ1-2; CDR3aa: CASRGLGRGNYGYTF; CDR3nt: TGTGCCAGCAGGGGATTGGGGAGGGGCAACTATGGCTACACCTTC
d_gene: -; v_gene: TRBV30; j_gene: TRBJ2-7; CDR3aa: CAWSLRGSYEQYF; CDR3nt: TGTGCCTGGAGTCTCAGGGGCTCCTACGAGCAGTACTTC
d_gene: TRBD1; v_gene: TRBV2; j_gene: TRBJ1-3; CDR3aa: CASSDRGPRSGNTIYF; CDR3nt: TGTGCCAGCAGTGACAGGGGGCCTCGCTCTGGAAACACCATATATTTT
d_gene: TRBD1; v_gene: TRBV5-1; j_gene: TRBJ2-5; CDR3aa: CASSMGQGPSTETQYF; CDR3nt: TGCGCCAGCAGCATGGGACAGGGACCCTCTACGGAGACCCAGTACTTC
d_gene: -; v_gene: TRBV6-5; j_gene: TRBJ1-6; CDR3aa: CASSLILAFLSPLHF; CDR3nt: TGTGCCAGCAGCCTTATTTTGGCCTTCTTGTCACCCCTCCACTTT
d_gene: -; v_gene: TRBV6-5; j_gene: TRBJ1-1; CDR3aa: CATRENTEAFF; CDR3nt: TGTGCCACCCGGGAGAACACTGAAGCTTTCTTT
d_gene: -; v_gene: TRBV18; j_gene: TRBJ2-2; CDR3aa: CASSAQNANTGELFF; CDR3nt: TGTGCCAGCTCGGCACAGAACGCGAACACCGGGGAGCTGTTTTTT
d_gene: TRBD1; v_gene: TRBV27; j_gene: TRBJ1-2; CDR3aa: CASSPRQGANYGYTF; CDR3nt: TGTGCCAGCAGCCCAAGACAGGGGGCCAACTATGGCTACACCTTC
d_gene: -; v_gene: TRBV10-3; j_gene: TRBJ1-2; CDR3aa: CAISPDGYGYTF; CDR3nt: TGTGCCATCAGTCCCGACGGGTATGGCTACACCTTC
d_gene: TRBD1; v_gene: TRBV6-1; j_gene: TRBJ2-7; CDR3aa: CASSEGPGQGAYEQYF; CDR3nt: TGTGCCAGCAGTGAAGGTCCGGGACAGGGCGCCTACGAGCAGTACTTC
d_gene: TRBD2; v_gene: TRBV4-2; j_gene: TRBJ2-2; CDR3aa: CASSPSGGYTGELFF; CDR3nt: TGTGCCAGCAGTCCTAGCGGGGGTTACACCGGGGAGCTGTTTTTT
d_gene: TRBD1; v_gene: TRBV19; j_gene: TRBJ1-1; CDR3aa: CASSIIDRDTEAFF; CDR3nt: TGTGCCAGTAGTATAATCGACAGGGACACTGAAGCTTTCTTT
d_gene: TRBD1; v_gene: TRBV5-1; j_gene: TRBJ2-7; CDR3aa: CASSFGTGVGREQYF; CDR3nt: TGCGCCAGCAGCTTCGGGACAGGGGTGGGTCGCGAGCAGTACTTC
d_gene: -; v_gene: TRBV19; j_gene: TRBJ1-2; CDR3aa: CASSIQATDYGYTF; CDR3nt: TGTGCCAGTAGTATTCAGGCAACGGACTATGGCTACACCTTC
d_gene: -; v_gene: TRBV7-8; j_gene: TRBJ2-7; CDR3aa: CASSISGSQGYEQYF; CDR3nt: TGTGCCAGCAGTATCTCCGGGTCACAGGGCTACGAGCAGTACTTC
d_gene: TRBD1; v_gene: TRBV6-5; j_gene: TRBJ1-3; CDR3aa: CASKEDRDSGNTIYF; CDR3nt: TGTGCCAGCAAAGAGGACAGGGACTCTGGAAACACCATATATTTT
d_gene: TRBD2; v_gene: TRBV5-1; j_gene: TRBJ2-3; CDR3aa: CASSLGLTSGVSTDTQYF; CDR3nt: TGCGCCAGCAGCTTGGGATTGACTAGCGGGGTCAGCACAGATACGCAGTATTTT
d_gene: TRBD2; v_gene: TRBV29-1; j_gene: TRBJ2-1; CDR3aa: CSVGYTSAVDEQFF; CDR3nt: TGCAGCGTAGGATATACTAGCGCCGTAGATGAGCAGTTCTTC
d_gene: TRBD2; v_gene: TRBV7-2; j_gene: TRBJ2-3; CDR3aa: CASSFSNLAGGAQYF; CDR3nt: TGTGCCAGCAGCTTCTCGAATCTAGCGGGGGGGGCGCAGTATTTT
d_gene: TRBD2; v_gene: TRBV4-1; j_gene: TRBJ2-3; CDR3aa: CASSQERASGDTQYF; CDR3nt: TGCGCCAGCAGCCAAGAAAGGGCTAGCGGAGATACGCAGTATTTT
d_gene: TRBD1; v_gene: TRBV5-4; j_gene: TRBJ2-5; CDR3aa: CASSLERGLLETQYF; CDR3nt: TGTGCCAGCAGCTTGGAAAGGGGGCTGTTGGAGACCCAGTACTTC
d_gene: TRBD2; v_gene: TRBV29-1; j_gene: TRBJ2-1; CDR3aa: CSVGAGGKSDEQFF; CDR3nt: TGCAGCGTTGGGGCGGGAGGGAAATCGGATGAGCAGTTCTTC
d_gene: -; v_gene: TRBV25-1; j_gene: TRBJ2-3; CDR3aa: CASRILAGSTDTQYF; CDR3nt: TGTGCCAGCAGGATCCTGGCGGGGAGCACAGATACGCAGTATTTT
d_gene: -; v_gene: TRBV5-1; j_gene: TRBJ1-2; CDR3aa: CASSLVPGTNYGYTF; CDR3nt: TGCGCCAGCAGCTTGGTACCGGGGACTAACTATGGCTACACCTTC
d_gene: -; v_gene: TRBV5-1; j_gene: TRBJ2-3; CDR3aa: CASSLREDTQYF; CDR3nt: TGCGCCAGCAGCTTGCGGGAAGATACGCAGTATTTT
d_gene: -; v_gene: TRBV11-2; j_gene: TRBJ1-2; CDR3aa: CASSPRAGTYGGYTF; CDR3nt: TGTGCCAGCAGCCCACGGGCGGGGACCTATGGGGGCTACACCTTC
d_gene: -; v_gene: TRBV7-2; j_gene: TRBJ1-1; CDR3aa: CASSPTGNTEAFF; CDR3nt: TGTGCCAGCAGCCCGACAGGGAACACTGAAGCTTTCTTT
d_gene: -; v_gene: TRBV29-1; j_gene: TRBJ1-2; CDR3aa: CSVALRQGHNGYTF; CDR3nt: TGCAGCGTCGCTCTTCGGCAGGGGCATAACGGCTACACCTTC